This T cell receptor (beta chain) stems from a study of T cell changes during pregnancy in multiple sclerosis. TCRdb's table, derived via immunoSEQ multiplex PCR, lists solely in-frame clones and lacks some. The sample carries around 63,000 clones, 90% to 95% recorded once. The CDR3 runs to 15 residues. In germline, CDR1 is LNHDA, CDR2 SQIVND (reference sequence). V gave up 4 bases and J gave up 2 bases, with 12 bases separating them. The starting material was peripheral blood, obtained in the third trimester of pregnancy. This rearrangement joins TRBV19 to TRBJ1-5; a possible D gene is TRBD1 (6 bases). The TCR was taken from a female donor in good health, enrolled as a control in a pregnancy study. CDR3 DNA sequence: TGTGCCAGTAGTACCGGACAGTTTGGCAATCAGCCCCAGCATTTT. Translating gives CASSTGQFGNQPQHF. Filled out from reference TRBV19 and TRBJ1-5, the complete variable domain reads DGGITQSPKYLFRKEGQNVTLSCEQNLNHDAMYWYRQDPGQGLRLIYYSQIVNDFQKGDIAEGYSVSREKKESFPLTVTSAQKNPTAFYLCASSTGQFGNQPQHFGDGTRLSIL.